Listed here is a single TCR beta chain. Its antigen is not known. The data are from a study of T cell repertoires in cytomegalovirus infection. The V and J ends lost 1 base and 5 bases respectively, with 5 bases between them. Germline V CDR1 and CDR2: LNHDA, SQIVND (reference sequence). The length of the CDR3 is 12 residues. TCRdb re-called the reads through MiXCR, storing one row per CDR3 protein. This table has 400,000 to 600,000 distinct CDR3 sequences, roughly 46% appearing once. Findings and caveats of the study: Cumulative frequency (of public TCR beta family members) identified carriers of CMV plus the relevant HLA.

Material: cultured PBMCs, obtained from culture after CMV antigen stimulation. The chain links TRBV19 to TRBJ2-5, with D unclear. The sequence came from a human donor in good health (CMV status not recorded). Some clones in this sample may be carry-over from other donors' samples. The chain's CDR3 is CASSIGPETQYF. CDR3 in DNA: TGTGCCAGTAGTATAGGTCCGGAGACCCAGTACTTC. Based on the CDR3 plus reference TRBV19 and TRBJ2-5, the full variable domain is DGGITQSPKYLFRKEGQNVTLSCEQNLNHDAMYWYRQDPGQGLRLIYYSQIVNDFQKGDIAEGYSVSREKKESFPLTVTSAQKNPTAFYLCASSIGPETQYFGPGTRLLVL.